The TCR beta chain under discussion was sequenced for a study of blood T cell repertoires in COVID-19. Study context: T cells, B-cell-depleted T cells, or PBMCs supplied cDNA or gDNA.

This clone was observed a single time. This table comes from immunoSEQ multiplex PCR, and its TCRdb copy is limited to in-frame clones, with some not included. This table holds about 300,000 clones, 85% to 90% found once. Trimming took 11 bases from V and 4 from J; bases not matched to a gene: 9. CDR1 is SNHLY and CDR2 is FYNNEI in the germline V gene. CDR3 length: 14 residues. One Seattle source followed patients from active infection through their disease course. The sequence was collected from a woman between 50 and 59 years old with COVID-19, enrolled during active disease. The specimen was peripheral blood. This chain joins TRBV2 and TRBJ2-5, with 11 positions matching TRBD1. In DNA form, the CDR3 reads TGTGCCTGCCGGGGGACAGGGGGTGGAGAGACCCAGTACTTC. Its translation: CACRGTGGGETQYF.